This T cell receptor (beta chain) appears in the sequencing data of a study of radiotherapy plus CTLA-4 blockade in lung cancer (dated by TCRdb to 2016 to 2019). Regarding the research as a whole: Among the enrolled patients, under 20% had an objective response, and 31% reached disease control. What the study reported, not specific to this receptor: After treatment with radiotherapy and ipilimumab, TCR clones that originated in tumors expanded in peripheral blood. Increased serum interferon-beta after radiation, together with early dynamic changes in blood T cell clones, were reported to be the strongest predictors of response.

Note on this clone: It lacks a known antigen. Per-nucleotide qualities are absent, and no much larger clonotype sits a single base away.

In this study, focal radiation therapy paired with CTLA-4 blockade (ipilimumab) was tested in patients who had chemo-refractory metastatic non-small-cell lung cancer. The germline V gene (reference sequence) gives CDR1 as SEHNR and CDR2 as FQNEAQ. V is trimmed back by 1 base and J by 8 bases, and the junction contains 13 bases that no gene match accounts for. The CDR3 measures 18 amino acids from cysteine to phenylalanine. Solely the CDR3 DNA is kept, with 54 bases framed from the first base. The library was produced with the immunoSEQ multiplex PCR assay. TCRdb mirrors the immuneACCESS table, restricted to in-frame sequences. Some clones are absent from its copies; in checked studies, under half trace to an unresolved V gene, and the reason for the others is unknown. This sample is represented by tens of thousands of clones; about 80% of them were singletons. The ten largest clonotypes hold around 7.1% of the sample.

Sequencing was performed on peripheral blood, taken from a patient treated with radiotherapy plus ipilimumab. This TCR was sampled from a human donor with non-small cell lung cancer who had a complete response to radiotherapy plus ipilimumab. Recombination connected TRBV7-9 to TRBJ1-4; 10 bases in the middle match TRBD1. The sequenced DNA is TGTGCCAGCAGCTTAGACCGGGACAGGGGCACCCCCTACGAAAAACTGTTTTTT. This is translated as CASSLDRDRGTPYEKLFF.